The present entry profiles one T cell receptor (beta chain) with its context. No antigen is known for it. Base qualities were left out, and no much larger clone turns up one base away. The germline V gene specifies SNHLY as CDR1 and FYNNEI as CDR2. The CDR3 runs 15 amino acids, cysteine and phenylalanine included. The kept DNA is CDR3 alone, 45 bases in frame from the first base. Deletion took 7 bases off V and 3 bases off J, with a span of 18 bases between the germline ends. The listed sequencing device is Illumina HiSeq 1500. TCRdb reanalyzed the raw reads on its own, using fastp at Q25 for trimming and MiXCR for clone calling, and kept in-frame beta chains. CDR3 protein sequences are deduplicated, and each keeps its most common genes and DNA. In all, the sample holds about 460,000 distinct CDR3 sequences, and approximately 10% of those were seen once. The ten largest account for roughly 10% of the sample.

These data come from a study of T cell repertoires in cytomegalovirus infection (dated by TCRdb to between 2019 and 2020). About the full investigation: Donor HLA type was relevant to the analysis, because carriage of CMV infection together with the matching HLA type was indicated by public TCR beta signatures.

General findings and caveats noted by the study authors: The ex vivo response was dominated by HLA-C-restricted CMV-specific TCR beta clonotypes, which also provided the single most frequent clonotype in two of eight donors. Cumulative frequency of public TCR beta family members discriminated carriers of CMV infection plus the relevant HLA type in this cohort and an independent 352-donor cohort.

This receptor was obtained from a human donor in good health (CMV status not recorded). Some clones in this sample may be carry-over from other donors' samples. The chain is assembled from TRBV2 and TRBJ2-5, with TRBD1 perhaps the D gene, on 6 matching bases. The sequencing input was PBMCs. CDR3 reads: CASTQTGTGEETQYF. The bases are TGTGCCAGCACTCAGACAGGTACCGGGGAAGAGACCCAGTACTTC.